The clone carrying this T cell receptor beta chain appeared many times. Its target is not known. These data originate in a study of T-cell reconstitution after alpha-beta-depleted transplantation in children. Study-wide results and limits: Several hundred expanded graft clones reportedly were the source of alpha-beta T cells about two months after transplant. The high TCRbeta diversity at day 60 in some patients came from surviving recipient T cells and thymic progenitors. A year post-transplant, T-cell counts and diversity derived mostly from newly produced T cells.

The V end lost 5 bases, the J end lost 6 bases, and 20 bases lay between the germline ends. Germline-derived CDR1 and CDR2 are MNHEY and SVGEGT. This CDR3 contains 16 residues. Researchers prepared the TCRbeta library using unique molecular identifiers, the study reports. TCRdb reprocessed the PCR reads with MiXCR, giving one entry per CDR3 protein. The sample holds around 200,000 distinct CDR3 sequences, approximately 11% seen once. This clonotype originated in a child younger than two with acute myeloid leukemia, due to receive a stem cell transplant. The chain links TRBV6-2 or TRBV6-3 to TRBJ2-1, with D hard to call. The input for sequencing was PBMCs, taken before TCRalphabeta/CD19-depleted stem cell transplant. CDR3: CASSRGPAGGFNEQFF. The DNA for the CDR3 is TGTGCCAGCAGTCGCGGACCAGCAGGTGGATTCAATGAGCAGTTCTTC.